Listed below are T cell receptor beta chains from one sample, sequenced in a study of T cell responses to AZD1222 COVID-19 vaccine. Assay: immunoSEQ multiplex PCR; the TCRdb copy retains only in-frame clones and omits some. This sample has 100,000 or so clones, with around 87% found just once. The source was peripheral blood, collected 28 days after the second AZD1222 dose. The source of these receptors is an adult who received the AZD1222 COVID-19 vaccine. The CDR3 runs from the conserved cysteine through the conserved F or W. D genes are given only for firm matches. A clone size is listed for some rows: how often the clone was seen (once, few, many), or a class if it is expanded.

NA | NA | TRBJ2-2 | TRBV15 | TGTGCCACCAGCACAGGGACTCGGACCGGGGAGCTGTTTTTT | CATSTGTRTGELFF
NA | NA | TRBJ1-1 | TRBV3-1/TRBV3-2 | TGTGCCAGCAGCCAAGTATCTGGGGGGTGGGGCACTGAAGCTTTCTTT | CASSQVSGGWGTEAFF
NA | NA | TRBJ2-3 | TRBV4-2 | TGTGCCAGCAGCCAGCTGGGATGGGGGGCCGAAGATACGCAGTATTTT | CASSQLGWGAEDTQYF
NA | NA | TRBJ2-5 | TRBV5-6 | TGTGCCAGCAGCCGGGGACAAACCCAAGAGACCCAGTACTTC | CASSRGQTQETQYF
NA | TRBD2 | TRBJ2-3 | TRBV7-3 | TGTGCCAGCAGCTTAGACGGGGGGGCCTATACGCAGTATTTT | CASSLDGGAYTQYF
NA | NA | TRBJ1-5 | TRBV19 | TGTGCCAGTAGTCCCGCGGGGAGTAGCAATCAGCCCCAGCATTTT | CASSPAGSSNQPQHF
NA | NA | TRBJ2-6 | TRBV28 | TGTGCCAGCAGTTTATCTGGAGGGTCTGGGGCCAACGTCCTGACTTTC | CASSLSGGSGANVLTF
NA | NA | TRBJ1-2 | TRBV10-3 | TGTGCCATCAGTGTCTCATCGGGACACCCCAACGTGTATGGCTACACCTTC | CAISVSSGHPNVYGYTF
NA | NA | TRBJ1-4 | TRBV6-2/TRBV6-3 | TGTGCCAGCAGTCGACAGGATGAAAAACTGTTTTTT | CASSRQDEKLFF
NA | NA | TRBJ2-7 | TRBV21-1 | TGTGCCAGCCTCGACTCGTCCTACGAGCAGTACTTC | CASLDSSYEQYF
few | NA | TRBJ2-7 | TRBV5-1 | TGCGCCAGCAGCTTGGATCGATTGAGCTCCTACGAGCAGTACTTC | CASSLDRLSSYEQYF
NA | TRBD2 | TRBJ2-7 | TRBV30 | TGTGCCTGGAGTCCGCTAGCGGGGGGTGGGGAGCAGTACTTC | CAWSPLAGGGEQYF
NA | NA | TRBJ2-1 | TRBV5-4 | TGTGCCAGCAGCTTTGGGACGAGAAGAGGGTCCTACAATGAGCAGTTCTTC | CASSFGTRRGSYNEQFF
NA | NA | TRBJ2-2 | TRBV29-1 | TGCAGCGTACAGGGATGGGGGGCCGGGGAGCTGTTTTTT | CSVQGWGAGELFF
NA | NA | TRBJ2-5 | TRBV19 | TGTGCCAGTAGGCTGGGGACTCAAGAGACCCAGTACTTC | CASRLGTQETQYF
NA | NA | TRBJ2-7 | TRBV12-3/TRBV12-4 | TGTGCCAGCAGAACCGCCCCCCTCGAGCAGTACTTC | CASRTAPLEQYF
NA | NA | TRBJ2-4 | TRBV11-2 | TGTGCCAGCAGCTTTGGAAGGCAGTTAGGAGCCAAAAACATTCAGTACTTC | CASSFGRQLGAKNIQYF
few | NA | TRBJ2-7 | TRBV7-9 | TGTGCCAGCAGCCCACGTAGTTCCTACGAGCAGTACTTC | CASSPRSSYEQYF
NA | NA | TRBJ1-1 | TRBV4-3 | TGCGCCAGCAGCCAGAATTTACAGGGTTCTGAAGCTTTCTTT | CASSQNLQGSEAFF
once | NA | TRBJ1-1 | TRBV6-4 | TGTGCCAGCCGGGCGGGGATCAACACTGAAGCTTTCTTT | CASRAGINTEAFF
NA | NA | TRBJ2-7 | TRBV19 | TGTGCCAGTAGTATTGGGGGGGGCCCGTACGAGCAGTACTTC | CASSIGGGPYEQYF
NA | NA | TRBJ2-1 | TRBV6-5 | TGTGCCAGCAGTTACTCGAAGGAACAGGGAGGGGATGAGCAGTTCTTC | CASSYSKEQGGDEQFF
NA | NA | TRBJ2-4 | TRBV15 | TGTGCCACCAGCAGTGGAGGGACGTCGGACATTCAGTACTTC | CATSSGGTSDIQYF